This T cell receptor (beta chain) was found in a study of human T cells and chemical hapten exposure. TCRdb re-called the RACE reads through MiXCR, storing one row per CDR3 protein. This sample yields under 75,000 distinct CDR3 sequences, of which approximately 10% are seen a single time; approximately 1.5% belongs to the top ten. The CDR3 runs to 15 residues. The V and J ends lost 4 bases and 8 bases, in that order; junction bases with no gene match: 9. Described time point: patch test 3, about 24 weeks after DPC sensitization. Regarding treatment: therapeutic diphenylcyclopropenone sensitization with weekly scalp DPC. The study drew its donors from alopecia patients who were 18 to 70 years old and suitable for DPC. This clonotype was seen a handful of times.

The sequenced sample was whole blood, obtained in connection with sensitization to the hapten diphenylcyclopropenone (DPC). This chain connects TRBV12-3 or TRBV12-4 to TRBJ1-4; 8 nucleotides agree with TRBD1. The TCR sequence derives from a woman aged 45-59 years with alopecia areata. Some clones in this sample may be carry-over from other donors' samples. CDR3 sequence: CASSSPHRGREKLFF. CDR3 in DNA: TGTGCCAGCAGTTCCCCACACAGGGGGAGAGAAAAACTGTTTTTT.